This passage covers 2 T cell receptor beta chains from one sample sequenced in a study of blood T cell repertoires in COVID-19. Repertoires were generated with immunoSEQ multiplex PCR, while TCRdb's copy carries only in-frame clones and drops some. Here the sample spans around 300,000 clones, 90% being singletons. The material sequenced was PBMCs or T cells enriched from blood (not recorded which). All receptors come from a young woman with acute COVID-19.

CDR3 sequence (DNA): TGTGCCAGCAGTCCTCTAGTTTCCGGAGATACGCAGTATTTT. This sequence encodes CASSPLVSGDTQYF. The chain carries TRBV27 and TRBJ2-3; D call uncertain. Looked up from germline, CDR1 is MNHEY and CDR2 is SMNVEV (reference sequence). The ends were cut back, 5 bases at V and 5 bases at J, with 14 bases in the middle. CDR3 size: 14 residues.

The chain is built from TRBV28 and TRBJ1-2, with TRBD1 as a possible D gene (6 bases). The CDR3 spans 15 residues. Trimming pared 5 bases from V and 6 bases from J, leaving 19 bases between. Germline V gives CDR1 MDHEN, CDR2 SYDVKM. The CDR3 coding sequence is TGTGCCAGCAGTCCCCCCCACGGCAGGGGTGATGGCTACACCTTC. Translation gives CASSPPHGRGDGYTF.